This TCR beta chain was obtained from a study of T cells after yellow fever vaccination. Study overall: SMART-Seq v4 Ultra Low Input prepared libraries from low-cell fractions. Findings of the study overall: A minor fraction of clonotypes spanned both CD4 and CD8 compartments. Post-booster samples contained most primary-vaccination clones (more than 95% CD4, around 89% CD8).

This clonotype has only a few counts. The antigen is not known. Each CDR3 protein gets one entry after TCRdb re-called the 5' RACE reads with MiXCR. The sample gives 500,000 to 650,000 distinct CDR3 sequences, roughly 17% of which show up once; around 15% is in the top ten. The V and J ends lost 4 bases and 0 bases respectively, with 17 bases between them. CDR1 is SGHRS and CDR2 is YFSETQ in the germline V gene. This CDR3 region has 17 residues. The sequence derives from a man aged 18 to 35 who received the YFV17D yellow fever vaccine. V and J are TRBV5-1 and TRBJ2-1; perhaps TRBD1 as D (5 bases). Sequenced here: PBMCs, sampled about 5 days after the first yellow fever vaccination. DNA for the CDR3: TGCGCCAGCAGCGAGAGCCCGCAGGGAACCTCCTACAATGAGCAGTTCTTC. It codes for CASSESPQGTSYNEQFF.